These 24 T cell receptor beta chains originate from one sample sequenced in a study of blood T cell repertoires in COVID-19. Generated by immunoSEQ multiplex PCR, the TCRdb table keeps only in-frame clones and is missing some. Among more than 95,000 clones listed, roughly nine tenths were seen once. Material: peripheral blood. The receptors derive from a man aged 50 to 59 with COVID-19, enrolled during active disease.

CDR3 sequence: CPPGPSGRGPDTQYF. As DNA, the CDR3 is TGTCCCCCCGGGCCTAGCGGGAGGGGTCCAGATACGCAGTATTTT. The gene calls are TRBV21-1 and TRBJ2-3; the table's D call, TRBD2, was not checked against the DNA. TRBV21-1 is deemed a pseudogene. CDR3 length: 15 amino acids.

The chain is built from TRBV27 and TRBJ2-3; D possibly corresponds to TRBD2 (6 bases). The germline V and J ends were trimmed by 0 bases and 1 base, with 17 bases remaining between them. The V gene's germline CDR1 is MNHEY and CDR2 SMNVEV (reference sequence). CDR3 length: 18 residues. DNA for the CDR3: TGTGCCAGCAGTTTATCGCTAGCGTGGGGGGAAGGCACAGATACGCAGTATTTT. Its translation is CASSLSLAWGEGTDTQYF.

The chain has TRBV5-4 and TRBJ2-6, with 8 bases identical to TRBD2. The CDR3 has 17 residues. The V gene end was trimmed by 1 base and the J gene end by 4 bases; junction bases not matched to a gene: 7. CDR1 SGHNT and CDR2 YYREEE come from the germline V gene (reference sequence). The CDR3 reads CASSLYGRASGANVLTF. In nucleotides, the CDR3 is TGTGCCAGCAGCTTGTACGGGAGGGCCTCGGGGGCCAACGTCCTGACTTTC. The full variable domain, rest sourced from reference TRBV5-4 and TRBJ2-6, is ETGVTQSPTHLIKTRGQQVTLRCSSQSGHNTVSWYQQALGQGPQFIFQYYREEENGRGNFPPRFSGLQFPNYSSELNVNALELDDSALYLCASSLYGRASGANVLTFGAGSRLTVL.

The J gene is TRBJ2-3, the V gene TRBV10-1, with D possibly matching TRBD1 (5 bases). Germline V lookup: CDR1 WNHNN, CDR2 SYGVQD (reference sequence). Trimming stripped 2 bases from V and 6 bases from J, with 15 bases between. This CDR3 region has 15 residues. This CDR3 is CASSETLGVGDTQYF. The CDR3 bases are TGCGCCAGCAGTGAGACCTTAGGGGTTGGGGATACGCAGTATTTT.

The chain uses TRBV7-9 and TRBJ1-6, with D possibly TRBD1 on 6 matching bases. Germline assignment: CDR1 SEHNR and CDR2 FQNEAQ (reference sequence). CDR3 length: 16 residues. Trimming took off 2 bases at V and 7 bases at J, with 15 bases between the two ends. The CDR3 here is CASSLYPQGRNSPLHF. The CDR3 DNA is TGTGCCAGCAGCTTATATCCACAGGGAAGGAATTCACCCCTCCACTTT.

This clone is a singleton in its sample. The chain employs TRBV7-6 and TRBJ1-5; TRBD1 agrees at 7 bases. V gave up 5 bases and J gave up 5 bases; unmatched junction bases: 6. The V gene's germline CDR1 is SGHVS and CDR2 FNYEAQ. The CDR3 extends over 14 amino acids. This chain's CDR3 is CASSTGTADQPQHF. CDR3 DNA: TGTGCCAGCAGCACGGGGACAGCAGATCAGCCCCAGCATTTT.

The chain employs TRBV19 and TRBJ1-1; D gene uncertain. This CDR3 is 13 amino acids long. V dropped 7 bases and J dropped 0 bases, with 9 bases sitting between them. Germline V gene data show CDR1 as LNHDA and CDR2 as SQIVND (reference sequence). CDR3 sequence reads: CASNAAMNTEAFF. CDR3 nucleotides: TGTGCCAGTAACGCAGCGATGAACACTGAAGCTTTCTTT.

The chain joins TRBV6-1 to TRBJ2-5, with TRBD2 matching 7 bases. Trimming took 2 bases from V and 5 from J; bases not matched to a gene: 5. The V gene's germline CDR1 is MNHNS and CDR2 SASEGT. The CDR3 covers 14 residues. In DNA form, the CDR3 reads TGTGCCAGCAGTGAACTGGGGGGGAAGGAGACCCAGTACTTC. Translation gives CASSELGGKETQYF.

The gene calls are TRBV30 and TRBJ1-5; D is uncertain. The CDR3 extends over 15 amino acids. Trimming cost V 0 bases and J 0 bases, with 9 bases left between them. Germline-derived CDR1 and CDR2 are GTSNPN and SVGIG (reference sequence). The CDR3 here is CAWSVGDYSNQPQHF. The CDR3 DNA reads as TGTGCCTGGAGTGTTGGAGATTATAGCAATCAGCCCCAGCATTTT.

The chain uses TRBV5-6 and TRBJ1-2, with a weak D call TRBD1 (5 bases). The V and J ends lost 1 base and 5 bases respectively, with 12 bases between them. This CDR3 has 14 amino acids. Germline V gene lookup returns CDR1 SGHDT and CDR2 YYEEEE. The CDR3 sequence: CASSLIGAGYGYTF. The CDR3 region has the DNA TGTGCCAGCAGCTTGATAGGGGCAGGTTATGGCTACACCTTC.

V usage is TRBV10-3 and J usage is TRBJ1-6; 9 positions match TRBD1. The ends lost 6 bases at V and 7 bases at J; junction bases unmatched: 4. This CDR3 is built from 14 residues. In germline, CDR1 is ENHRY, CDR2 SYGVKD. This chain's CDR3 is CAISEGQGNSPLHF. The CDR3 DNA follows: TGTGCCATCAGCGAAGGACAGGGGAATTCACCCCTCCACTTT.

J is TRBJ2-1 and V is TRBV15; 8 nucleotides align to TRBD2. V lost 3 bases and J lost 7; bases outside the gene matches: 14. The length of the CDR3 is 17 residues. Per germline, CDR1 LNHNV and CDR2 YYDKDF (reference sequence). The CDR3: CATSSAPGTRLINEQFF. In nucleotides, the CDR3 is TGTGCCACCAGCAGCGCCCCGGGGACTAGGTTGATTAATGAGCAGTTCTTC. The whole variable domain, filled in from reference TRBV15 and TRBJ2-1, reads DAMVIQNPRYQVTQFGKPVTLSCSQTLNHNVMYWYQQKSSQAPKLLFHYYDKDFNNEADTPDNFQSRRPNTSFCFLDIRSPGLGDTAMYLCATSSAPGTRLINEQFFGPGTRLTVL.

This chain joins TRBV7-2 and TRBJ2-2; TRBD2 aligns across 8 bases. CDR1 is SGHTA, CDR2 FQGNSA, per germline. V shed 1 base and J 14 bases; nucleotides not matched to a gene: 6. The CDR3 runs 13 residues. CDR3 residues: CASSLVSAGGLFF. The CDR3 coding sequence is TGTGCCAGCAGCTTAGTGTCGGCGGGAGGACTGTTTTTT. Combining the CDR3 with reference TRBV7-2 and TRBJ2-2 gives the whole variable domain GAGVSQSPSNKVTEKGKDVELRCDPISGHTALYWYRQSLGQGLEFLIYFQGNSAPDKSGLPSDRFSAERTGGSVSTLTIQRTQQEDSAVYLCASSLVSAGGLFFGEGSRLTVL.

The chain carries TRBV28 and TRBJ1-6; TRBD1 might be the D (5 bases). Per germline, CDR1 MDHEN and CDR2 SYDVKM. V lost 9 bases to trimming and J lost 7 bases, with 16 bases between them. This CDR3 spans 14 amino acids. The CDR3 DNA reads TGTGCCAGTGACAGAAGACGTCTAAATTCACCCCTCCACTTT. It translates to CASDRRRLNSPLHF.

The chain has TRBV7-2 and TRBJ1-2, with D hard to call. The germline V gene has CDR1 SGHTA and CDR2 FQGNSA. The CDR3 runs to 13 residues. Trimming pared 0 bases from V and 4 bases from J, leaving 6 bases between. In DNA form, the CDR3 reads TGTGCCAGCAGCTTAGCTGTAGCCTATGGCTACACCTTC. Protein product: CASSLAVAYGYTF.

Remarks on this clone: The same CDR3 can be traced to other DNA sequences in this sample. This chain uses TRBV6-5 with TRBJ2-7, with TRBD1 identical over 9 bases. Germline V gives CDR1 MNHEY, CDR2 SVGAGI. This CDR3 has 14 residues. V shed 6 bases and J 2 bases; nucleotides not matched to a gene: 5. CDR3 region: CASSRQGGPYEQYF. Here the CDR3 DNA reads TGTGCCAGCAGCCGACAGGGGGGGCCCTACGAGCAGTACTTC.

CDR3 in amino acids: CASSPGTGDGYTF. The CDR3 DNA is TGTGCCAGCAGTCCCGGGACAGGGGATGGCTACACCTTC. The gene calls are TRBV6-2 or TRBV6-3 and TRBJ1-2, with TRBD1 identical over 10 bases. Germline trimming cut 5 bases from V and 6 bases from J; bases unmatched to any gene: 3. The CDR3 extends over 13 amino acids. Germline CDR1 is MNHEY and CDR2 is SVGEGT.

The chain is built from TRBV11-2 and TRBJ1-2; D may be TRBD1 (5 bases). The CDR3 runs 17 residues. CDR1 and CDR2 from the germline V gene are SGHAT and FQNNGV. Trimming took 1 base from V and 5 from J, leaving 20 bases between them. The CDR3 is CASSLVGGGGLGYGYTF. CDR3 DNA: TGTGCCAGCAGCTTAGTCGGCGGGGGAGGGCTCGGATATGGCTACACCTTC.

This chain connects TRBV5-8 to TRBJ2-2; D is perhaps TRBD2 (5 bases). Germline V gene sequence: CDR1 SGHTS, CDR2 YDEGEE. The CDR3 length is 15 residues. V was shortened by 2 bases and J by 2 bases, with 10 bases between the two germline ends. The CDR3 loop reads CASSFFPGNTGELFF. DNA of the CDR3: TGTGCCAGCAGCTTCTTCCCGGGAAACACCGGGGAGCTGTTTTTT.

This rearrangement joins TRBV28 to TRBJ2-5, with a weak D call TRBD1 (6 bases). The germline V gene has CDR1 MDHEN and CDR2 SYDVKM. This CDR3 contains 12 residues. Trimming removed 8 bases from V and 3 bases from J, with 10 bases in between. CDR3 sequence (DNA): TGTGCCAGCGGCTCAGGGGAAGAGACCCAGTACTTC. Translating gives CASGSGEETQYF.

Notes on this clone: Other DNA sequences in the sample encode the same CDR3. The rearrangement joins TRBV5-1 to TRBJ2-5; 10 positions match TRBD2. Germline assignment: CDR1 SGHRS and CDR2 YFSETQ. CDR3 length: 14 amino acids. V shed 2 bases, J shed 5 bases, and the junction held 3 bases outside the gene matches. The DNA of the CDR3 is TGCGCCAGCAGCTTCCTAGCGGGAGAGGAGACCCAGTACTTC. Translated, it gives CASSFLAGEETQYF. Full variable domain (missing parts from reference TRBV5-1 and TRBJ2-5): KAGVTQTPRYLIKTRGQQVTLSCSPISGHRSVSWYQQTPGQGLQFLFEYFSETQRNKGNFPGRFSGRQFSNSRSEMNVSTLELGDSALYLCASSFLAGEETQYFGPGTRLLVL.

The chain is built from TRBV19 and TRBJ2-2, with TRBD1 matching 8 bases. CDR3 length: 14 amino acids. The J segment lost 6 bases and the V segment lost 4 bases, leaving 4 bases of the junction unmatched. Germline CDR1 reads LNHDA; CDR2 reads SQIVND (reference sequence). Here the CDR3 DNA reads TGTGCCAGTAGTACAGGGGGCGCCGCCGGGGAGCTGTTTTTT. Translated: CASSTGGAAGELFF.

The CDR3 protein is CASSPQGTVTSYGYTF. CDR3 DNA sequence: TGTGCCAGCAGCCCTCAAGGGACAGTCACCAGCTATGGCTACACCTTC. The chain couples TRBV3-1 (or the pseudogene TRBV3-2) to TRBJ1-2; 7 bases match TRBD1. The length of the CDR3 is 16 residues. V was pared by 4 bases and J by 4 bases, with 12 bases of the junction left unmatched. Germline-derived CDR1 and CDR2 are LGHDT and YNNKEL (reference sequence).

This chain uses TRBV7-3 with TRBJ2-1; D call uncertain. Deletions cut 2 bases from V and 10 bases from J, with 6 bases between. There are 11 residues in the CDR3. Per germline, CDR1 SGHTA and CDR2 FQGTGA. This CDR3 is CASSLFEEQFF. The CDR3 coding sequence is TGTGCCAGCAGCTTATTTGAGGAGCAGTTCTTC.